This T cell receptor (beta chain) was obtained from a study of T cell changes during pregnancy in multiple sclerosis. Using immunoSEQ multiplex PCR, the repertoire was profiled, and TCRdb retains in-frame clones only, with some absent. The data hold fewer than 50,000 clones, with 90% observed a single time. Unmatched junction bases numbered 11, after V lost 1 base and J lost 9 bases. The CDR3 is made up of 16 amino acids. The germline CDR1 and CDR2 sequences are SGHTA and FQGNSA. A single count supports this clone. This TCR was recovered from a female donor with multiple sclerosis, enrolled in a pregnancy study. This sample comprised CD8+ T cells from peripheral blood mononuclear cells, obtained in the first trimester of pregnancy. The V gene is TRBV7-2, the J gene TRBJ2-1; 8 bases fit TRBD2. This CDR3 is CASSLVFPGAGGEQFF. CDR3 coding DNA: TGTGCCAGCAGCTTAGTTTTCCCCGGGGCGGGGGGTGAGCAGTTCTTC.